This is a list of T cell receptor beta chains from one sample in a study of blood T cell repertoires in COVID-19. Profiled with immunoSEQ multiplex PCR; TCRdb holds only in-frame clones, not every one. Seen here are roughly 240,000 clones, around nine tenths observed once, and the top ten hold 1.5% to 2%. The sequenced sample was peripheral blood. These receptors were taken from an older woman who had recovered from COVID-19. Both conserved end residues are part of each CDR3. Fields, in order: D gene, V gene, J gene, clone size, CDR3 DNA, CDR3 protein. The D gene is left open where the match is weak. Clone size, where shown, is once, few, many, or a class for clones that have expanded.

d_gene: .
v_gene: TRBV20-1
j_gene: TRBJ1-2
abundance: .
CDR3nt: TGCAGTGCTAGGCCAGTCTATGGCTACACCTTC
CDR3aa: CSARPVYGYTF

d_gene: .
v_gene: TRBV5-1
j_gene: TRBJ2-2
abundance: .
CDR3nt: TGCGCCAGCAGCCGGGGCGGGGAAAGAACCGGGGAGCTGTTTTTT
CDR3aa: CASSRGGERTGELFF

d_gene: .
v_gene: TRBV5-1
j_gene: TRBJ1-4
abundance: .
CDR3nt: TGCGCCAGCAGCTTGGAAGGTATCCCCGGGAGTGAAAAACTGTTTTTT
CDR3aa: CASSLEGIPGSEKLFF

d_gene: .
v_gene: TRBV4-1
j_gene: TRBJ1-4
abundance: .
CDR3nt: TGCGCCAGCAGCCCGGCGGAAGACAGAATTAATGAAAAACTGTTTTTT
CDR3aa: CASSPAEDRINEKLFF

d_gene: TRBD1
v_gene: TRBV5-1
j_gene: TRBJ1-3
abundance: .
CDR3nt: TGCGCCAGCGGACAGGGTGCTGAGAACACCATATATTTT
CDR3aa: CASGQGAENTIYF

d_gene: TRBD2
v_gene: TRBV6-5
j_gene: TRBJ2-5
abundance: once
CDR3nt: TGTGCCAGCAGGCCGCGGGGAGGGCAAGAGACCCAGTACTTC
CDR3aa: CASRPRGGQETQYF

d_gene: TRBD2
v_gene: TRBV11-2
j_gene: TRBJ2-3
abundance: .
CDR3nt: TGTGCCAGCAGCCCCTTAGCGGGGGGGGGAGATACGCAGTATTTT
CDR3aa: CASSPLAGGGDTQYF

d_gene: .
v_gene: TRBV18
j_gene: TRBJ1-5
abundance: .
CDR3nt: TGTGCCAGCTCCACCGGGGGGGCGAGCAATCAGCCCCAGCATTTT
CDR3aa: CASSTGGASNQPQHF

d_gene: TRBD1
v_gene: TRBV2
j_gene: TRBJ2-2
abundance: .
CDR3nt: TGTGCCAGCACTGTCCAGGGGGCCACCGGGGAGCTGTTTTTT
CDR3aa: CASTVQGATGELFF

d_gene: .
v_gene: TRBV2
j_gene: TRBJ1-5
abundance: .
CDR3nt: TGTGCCAGCAGTTCCCAGGCCCCTGGCAATCAGCCCCAGCATTTT
CDR3aa: CASSSQAPGNQPQHF

d_gene: TRBD1
v_gene: TRBV19
j_gene: TRBJ2-1
abundance: .
CDR3nt: TGTGCCAGTAGCCACGCCCGGGACAGGGGGCTCGATGAGCAGTTCTTC
CDR3aa: CASSHARDRGLDEQFF

d_gene: .
v_gene: TRBV6-5
j_gene: TRBJ1-2
abundance: few
CDR3nt: TGTGCCAGCACCCCCCCTGGACAGCTCACCTATGGCTACACCTTC
CDR3aa: CASTPPGQLTYGYTF

d_gene: .
v_gene: TRBV6-5
j_gene: TRBJ1-5
abundance: .
CDR3nt: TGTGCCAGCAGTAGGGAAGGAGGACAGCCCCAGCATTTT
CDR3aa: CASSREGGQPQHF

d_gene: TRBD1
v_gene: TRBV11-2
j_gene: TRBJ2-1
abundance: .
CDR3nt: TGTGCCAGCAGCTTTGAGACAGGGTGGTTCAGAGAGCAGTTCTTC
CDR3aa: CASSFETGWFREQFF

d_gene: .
v_gene: TRBV18
j_gene: TRBJ2-5
abundance: .
CDR3nt: TGTGCCAGCTCACCAGCGGATCGGGAGACCCAGTACTTC
CDR3aa: CASSPADRETQYF

d_gene: .
v_gene: TRBV28
j_gene: TRBJ1-5
abundance: once
CDR3nt: TGTGCCAGCAGTTTAGCCAGTCCGAGCAATCAGCCCCAGCATTTT
CDR3aa: CASSLASPSNQPQHF

d_gene: TRBD1
v_gene: TRBV2
j_gene: TRBJ1-4
abundance: .
CDR3nt: TGTGCCAGCAGTGATGGACAGGGTGGAGGAGAAAAACTGTTTTTT
CDR3aa: CASSDGQGGGEKLFF

d_gene: TRBD2
v_gene: TRBV18
j_gene: TRBJ2-3
abundance: .
CDR3nt: TGTGCCAGCTCAAAGACTAGCGGGACCACAGATACGCAGTATTTT
CDR3aa: CASSKTSGTTDTQYF

d_gene: TRBD2
v_gene: TRBV6-5
j_gene: TRBJ2-1
abundance: once
CDR3nt: TGTGCCACCTCCGGGGGGGGAGTCCCCTACAATGAGCAGTTCTTC
CDR3aa: CATSGGGVPYNEQFF

d_gene: .
v_gene: TRBV18
j_gene: TRBJ2-2
abundance: .
CDR3nt: TGTGCCAGCTCACCGACAACCGGGAAGAACACCGGGGAGCTGTTTTTT
CDR3aa: CASSPTTGKNTGELFF

d_gene: TRBD1
v_gene: TRBV18
j_gene: TRBJ1-2
abundance: .
CDR3nt: TGTGCCAGCTCACAATACAAGGGGGCGCAAGGCTACACCTTC
CDR3aa: CASSQYKGAQGYTF

d_gene: .
v_gene: TRBV3-1/TRBV3-2
j_gene: TRBJ2-7
abundance: .
CDR3nt: TGTGCCAGCAGCCAAGAGAGGGCGGGGCTCCGGGGCGAGCAGTACTTC
CDR3aa: CASSQERAGLRGEQYF